This TCR beta chain comes out of a study of vaccination effects on CD4 cells after COVID-19. Across the whole study: Each person got two doses of an mRNA SARS-CoV-2 vaccine, BNT162b2 or mRNA-1273.

Points on this clone: Antigen: not known.

Peptide-pool stimulation followed by sequencing identified expanded antigen-specific CD4+ clonotypes in the ViraFEST assay. The culture ran for about 11 days, and then CD4+ T cells were isolated. Nucleocapsid antibodies were negative in the vaccine recipients, who had never had SARS-CoV-2 infection. The researchers cultured some 1.9 million PBMC per well with 8 to 10 IU/ml IL-2 and approximately 10 ug/ml peptides. At days 3 and 7, half of the medium was exchanged for IL-2 medium. Assay: immunoSEQ multiplex PCR; the TCRdb copy retains only in-frame clones and omits some. The sample lists around 83,000 clones, roughly 74% occurring once. Germline V gene data show CDR1 as MNHEY and CDR2 as SVGAGI. The CDR3 sequence is 14 residues long. With 4 bases removed from V and 5 bases from J, the gap between germline ends came to 12 bases.

Sequencing was performed on CD4+ T cells from PBMCs cultured with HCoV-229E spike peptides, taken before COVID-19 vaccination. This TCR derives from a human donor who received a COVID-19 vaccine. The rearrangement uses TRBV6-5 and TRBJ1-3; D might be TRBD1 (6 bases). As DNA, the CDR3 is TGTGCCAGCAGTTCAGGGGTCGTGAGAAACACCATATATTTT. It specifies CASSSGVVRNTIYF.